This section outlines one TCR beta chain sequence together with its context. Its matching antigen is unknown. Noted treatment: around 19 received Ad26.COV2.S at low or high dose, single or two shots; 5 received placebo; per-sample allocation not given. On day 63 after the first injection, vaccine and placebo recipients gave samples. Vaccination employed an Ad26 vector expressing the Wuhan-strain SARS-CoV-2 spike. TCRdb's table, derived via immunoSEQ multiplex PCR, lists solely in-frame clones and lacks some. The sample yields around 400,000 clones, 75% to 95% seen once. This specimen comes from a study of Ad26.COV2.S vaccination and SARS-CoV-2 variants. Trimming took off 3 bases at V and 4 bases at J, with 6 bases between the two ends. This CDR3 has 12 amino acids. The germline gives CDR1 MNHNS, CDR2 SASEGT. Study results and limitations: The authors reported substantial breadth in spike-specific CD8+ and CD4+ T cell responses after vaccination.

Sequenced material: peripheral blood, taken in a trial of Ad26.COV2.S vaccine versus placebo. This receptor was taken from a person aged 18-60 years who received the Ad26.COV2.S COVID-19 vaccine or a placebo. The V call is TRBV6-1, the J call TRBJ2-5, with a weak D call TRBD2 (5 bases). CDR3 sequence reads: CASSDGGETQYF. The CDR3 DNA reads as TGTGCCAGCAGTGATGGAGGAGAGACCCAGTACTTC.